This passage covers 16 T cell receptor beta chains from one sample sequenced in a study of shared clonotypes between healthy human individuals. The data were produced by immunoSEQ multiplex PCR, yet TCRdb's version contains in-frame clones alone and is incomplete. The data show 2,500,000 or so clones, with less than 95% seen just once and around 0.38% held by the top ten. The source material was naive CD4+ T cells from PBMCs. As for subset: CD45RA+ positively selected. The receptors derive from a man aged 18 to 29 in good health. Some clones in this sample may be carry-over from other donors' samples.

This rearrangement joins TRBV4-3 to TRBJ2-5; maybe TRBD2 (6 bases). The CDR3 runs 14 residues. Germline V CDR1 and CDR2: LGHNA, YSLEER. Trimming left V 2 bases short and J 2 bases short, with 9 bases between. CDR3 DNA: TGCGCCAGCAGCCAACCGGGAGAACAAGAGACCCAGTACTTC. This encodes CASSQPGEQETQYF.

The rearrangement links TRBV19 to TRBJ1-5; perhaps TRBD1 as D (5 bases). CDR1 is LNHDA and CDR2 is SQIVND in the germline V gene (reference sequence). Trimming stripped 5 bases from V and 8 bases from J, with 25 bases between. CDR3 length equals 17 residues. The CDR3 bases are TGTGCCAGTAGTGCCCCTCCGGTTAGGGGAAGGTCGGAGCCCCAGCATTTT. Amino acid sequence: CASSAPPVRGRSEPQHF.

This clone appeared a single time. This chain links TRBV7-6 with TRBJ2-1; D is unclear. V was pared by 1 base and J by 0 bases, with 13 bases between. The CDR3 length is 17 residues. Germline loops: CDR1 SGHVS, CDR2 FNYEAQ. The DNA of the CDR3 is TGTGCCAGCAGCTTAGTCCCTAGTAAGAGCTCCTACAATGAGCAGTTCTTC. Translated, it gives CASSLVPSKSSYNEQFF.

J is TRBJ1-2 and V is TRBV28, with 9 bases fitting TRBD1. Germline CDR1 reads MDHEN; CDR2 reads SYDVKM. The CDR3 contains 14 residues. J gave up 5 bases and V 7 bases, and 8 bases lay outside the gene matches. Here the CDR3 reads CASIAGTGIYGYTF. CDR3 nucleotides: TGTGCCAGCATCGCCGGGACAGGGATATATGGCTACACCTTC.

For this clone: The junction differs from germline at one of its ends, possibly a read error. V gene TRBV28 combines with J gene TRBJ1-2, with D possibly matching TRBD1 (6 bases). CDR1 and CDR2 (germline): MDHEN, SYDVKM. The CDR3 runs 14 residues. This CDR3 is CASTLGGKDYGYTF. CDR3 coding DNA: TGTGCCAGCACTTTAGGGGGGAAGGACTATGGCTACACCTTC.

The V gene is TRBV28, the J gene TRBJ1-2; a weak D match, TRBD1 (6 bases). Trimming stripped 5 bases from V and 3 bases from J, with 16 bases between. The CDR3 spans 15 residues. Germline CDR1 and CDR2: MDHEN and SYDVKM. Here the CDR3 DNA reads TGTGCCAGCAGTACTATCTGGGGGGCAGACTATGGCTACACCTTC. Its translation is CASSTIWGADYGYTF.

The V call is TRBV11-3, the J call TRBJ1-1; 7 nucleotides line up with TRBD1. Germline CDR1 SGHNT, CDR2 YENEEA. There are 16 residues in the CDR3. V trimming: 4 bases; J trimming: 1 base; junction bases outside the gene matches: 9. This CDR3 is CASSSGRQGGNTEAFF. The CDR3 nucleotides are TGTGCCAGCAGCTCCGGGAGACAGGGAGGGAACACTGAAGCTTTCTTT.

This clone was recorded only once. Other DNA sequences in this specimen translate into the identical CDR3. This chain links TRBV5-1 with TRBJ2-5; TRBD2 matches 12 bases. V shed 0 bases and J 4 bases; nucleotides not matched to a gene: 4. CDR3 length equals 16 residues. CDR1 SGHRS and CDR2 YFSETQ come from the germline V gene. The DNA of the CDR3 is TGCGCCAGCAGCTTGGGGCTAGCGGGAGGGCGAGAGACCCAGTACTTC. This gives the protein CASSLGLAGGRETQYF. The complete variable domain, with remaining parts taken from reference TRBV5-1 and TRBJ2-5, reads KAGVTQTPRYLIKTRGQQVTLSCSPISGHRSVSWYQQTPGQGLQFLFEYFSETQRNKGNFPGRFSGRQFSNSRSEMNVSTLELGDSALYLCASSLGLAGGRETQYFGPGTRLLVL.

The V call is TRBV10-3, the J call TRBJ2-3; 8 bases agree with TRBD2. The germline V gene encodes CDR1 ENHRY and CDR2 SYGVKD. The CDR3 consists of 16 residues. Trimming cost V 3 bases and J 5 bases; bases outside gene matches: 10. Written as DNA, the CDR3 is TGTGCCATCAGTGATTCCTGGGCGGGAGGAAAAGATACGCAGTATTTT. It encodes CAISDSWAGGKDTQYF.

The chain carries TRBV11-2 and TRBJ2-3, with 8 positions matching TRBD2. Trimming at V came to 3 bases and at J to 1 base, leaving 9 bases not matched to a gene. The CDR3 is 17 residues long. Germline CDR1 is SGHAT and CDR2 is FQNNGV. CDR3: CASSFPGGAGGTDTQYF. The CDR3 DNA follows: TGTGCCAGCAGCTTTCCGGGAGGAGCGGGGGGCACAGATACGCAGTATTTT.

This clone was seen once. The same CDR3 also results from other DNA sequences found in this sample. Here the CDR3 reads CASSLLGTGNTEAFF. In nucleotides, the CDR3 is TGCGCCAGCAGCTTGTTGGGGACGGGGAACACTGAAGCTTTCTTT. The V call is TRBV5-1, the J call TRBJ1-1, with D possibly matching TRBD1 (5 bases). V lost 1 base and J lost 1, with 11 bases in between. Germline-derived CDR1 and CDR2 are SGHRS and YFSETQ. The CDR3 runs 15 residues.

This clone has just a few counts. The CDR3 sequence is CASSQYGNQPQHF. DNA for the CDR3: TGTGCCAGCAGTCAATACGGCAATCAGCCCCAGCATTTT. The chain recombines TRBV6-5 with TRBJ1-5; no clear D gene. The CDR3 runs to 13 residues. Germline values: CDR1 MNHEY, CDR2 SVGAGI. Trimming removed 5 bases from V and 2 bases from J, with 7 bases in between.

The chain couples TRBV7-2 to TRBJ2-7; 8 nucleotides agree with TRBD2. Germline V CDR1 and CDR2: SGHTA, FQGNSA. With V trimmed by 2 bases and J by 7 bases, 7 bases remained unmatched. This CDR3 region has 14 residues. Written as DNA, the CDR3 is TGTGCCAGCAGCTTAAGAGCGGGAGTCGGAGAGCAGTACTTC. It yields the protein CASSLRAGVGEQYF.

The V and J genes are TRBV9 and TRBJ1-1, with a weak D call TRBD1 (5 bases). Trimming pared 0 bases from V and 3 bases from J, leaving 12 bases between. This CDR3 is 15 amino acids long. Germline CDR1 reads SGDLS; CDR2 reads YYNGEE. CDR3: CASSVVSRVDTEAFF. The CDR3 DNA reads as TGTGCCAGCAGCGTAGTAAGCAGGGTCGACACTGAAGCTTTCTTT.

In regard to this clone: This sample also contains other DNA sequences that code for the same CDR3. The chain couples TRBV6-5 to TRBJ2-1; D gene unclear. The germline V and J ends were trimmed by 5 bases and 7 bases, with 6 bases remaining between them. CDR3 length: 11 amino acids. Germline-derived CDR1 and CDR2 are MNHEY and SVGAGI. This CDR3 reads CASSLGNEQFF. The CDR3 nucleotides read TGTGCCAGCAGTCTGGGTAATGAGCAGTTCTTC.

The J gene is TRBJ2-5, the V gene TRBV28, with 7 bases matching TRBD1. CDR3 length equals 13 residues. V lost 11 bases and J lost 4; bases outside the gene matches: 10. CDR1 MDHEN and CDR2 SYDVKM come from the germline V gene. This CDR3 reads CAAGEQGRETQYF. The CDR3 DNA reads as TGTGCCGCAGGGGAACAGGGGCGAGAGACCCAGTACTTC.